This T cell receptor (beta chain) comes out of a study of shared clonotypes between healthy human individuals. Unsorted PBMC DNA was sequenced on ten immunoSEQ deep assay plates. Only in-frame clones appear in the TCRdb table, and some are missing; sequencing was by immunoSEQ multiplex PCR. Of about 490,000 clones in the sample, 70% to 85% were seen once. Donors were healthy HIV-negative adults without recently reported acute infections or vaccinations. Caucasian adults residing in Nashville, Tennessee made up all the donors. This receptor was identified in a woman aged 40 to 50 in good health. Some clones in this sample may be carry-over from other donors' samples. Sequencing used PBMCs.

The CDR3 sequence is CASSFRGEAEAFF. The CDR3 nucleotides are TGTGCCAGCAGCTTCAGGGGGGAAGCTGAAGCTTTCTTT. The gene calls are TRBV5-6 and TRBJ1-1; TRBD1 matches at 7 bases. Germline CDR1 and CDR2: SGHDT and YYEEEE. Trimming removed 2 bases from V and 6 bases from J; junction bases left unmatched: 4. The CDR3 has 13 amino acids.